Here is one T cell receptor (beta chain) with its context. There is no known antigen for this receptor. Base qualities are not at hand, and no much larger clone is one base apart. Reading the germline V gene gives CDR1 MNHNS and CDR2 SASEGT. V is trimmed back by 5 bases and J by 5 bases, and the junction contains 8 bases that no gene match accounts for. The CDR3 covers 15 residues, taking in both the cysteine and the phenylalanine. Here the CDR3 DNA is all that survives: 45 bases in frame from base 1. The library was obtained by RT-PCR. Reads for this sample came from an Illumina HiSeq 2500. TCRdb trimmed the raw reads at Q25, called clones with MiXCR and kept productive beta chains. CDR3 protein sequences are deduplicated, and each keeps its most common genes and DNA. Across this sample there are hundreds of thousands of distinct CDR3 sequences, with around 14% seen only once. The ten largest clones represent more than 9% of the sample.

The data were taken from a study of response to subunit inactivated influenza vaccine listed by TCRdb under 2018. Study-wide context: Deep quantitative T cell receptor repertoire profiling was used in the study to track responses to a trivalent subunit inactivated influenza vaccine.

On the study overall, not on this receptor specifically: It was suggested by the authors that each seasonal influenza vaccination may recruit only a limited number of new T cells.

This TCR was sampled from a man aged 50 to 60 who received an inactivated influenza vaccine. Donor details come from another sample of the same person, matched by shared clones. The specimen was PBMCs from blood, collected roughly 12 days after vaccination. Recombination joined TRBV6-1 with TRBJ2-2; the central 7 bases match TRBD2. The sequenced DNA: TGTGCCAGCAGTCTGGTTGGGGGGGGGACCGGGGAGCTGTTTTTT. Its product reads: CASSLVGGGTGELFF.